Described below is a single T cell receptor beta chain sequence and its context. CDR3 length: 16 amino acids. V was clipped by 3 bases and J by 4 bases; unmatched bases: 12. Germline loops: CDR1 KGHSH, CDR2 LQKENI. This sample stems from a study of T cell responses to AZD1222 COVID-19 vaccine. The protocol was immunoSEQ multiplex PCR, while the TCRdb copy is restricted to in-frame clones and leaves out a portion. The table includes around 180,000 clones, 85% to 95% detected once. The source material was peripheral blood, sampled 28 days after the second AZD1222 dose. The TCR sequence derives from an adult who received the AZD1222 COVID-19 vaccine. The chain links TRBV18 to TRBJ2-7; TRBD2 aligns across 7 bases. The CDR3 region has the DNA TGTGCCAGCTCACCTCTCGACGGCGGGAGCCGATACGAGCAGTACTTC. This sequence encodes CASSPLDGGSRYEQYF.